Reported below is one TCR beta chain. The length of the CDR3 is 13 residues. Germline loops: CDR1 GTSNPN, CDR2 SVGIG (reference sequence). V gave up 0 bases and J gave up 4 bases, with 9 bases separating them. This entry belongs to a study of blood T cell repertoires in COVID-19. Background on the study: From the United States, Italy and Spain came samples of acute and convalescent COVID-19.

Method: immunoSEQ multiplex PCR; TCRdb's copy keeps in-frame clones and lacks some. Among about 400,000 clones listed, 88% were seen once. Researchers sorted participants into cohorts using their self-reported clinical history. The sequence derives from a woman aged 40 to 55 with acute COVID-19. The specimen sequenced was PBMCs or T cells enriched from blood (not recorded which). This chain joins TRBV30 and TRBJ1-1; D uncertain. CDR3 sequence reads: CAWSVSGGTEAFF. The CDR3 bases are TGTGCCTGGAGTGTTTCAGGTGGCACTGAAGCTTTCTTT. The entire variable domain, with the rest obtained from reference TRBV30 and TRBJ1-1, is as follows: SQTIHQWPATLVQPVGSPLSLECTVEGTSNPNLYWYRQAAGRGLQLLFYSVGIGQISSEVPQNLSASRPQDRQFILSSKKLLLSDSGFYLCAWSVSGGTEAFFGQGTRLTVV.